This record looks at one T cell receptor (beta chain) sequence and its context. There is no known antigen for this receptor. No clone much larger than this one lies a single base away; base qualities are absent. This entry comes from a study of cytomegalovirus exposure and HLA in healthy donors (dated by TCRdb to 2015 to 2018). Background on the whole study: In an earlier analysis of 450 to 750 of the donors, 276 Gb of sequence data and 90 million to 130 million unique TCR beta sequences from 150 million to 200 million T cells were reported. Roughly 300 gigabases of sequencing data and around 80 million unique TCR sequences made up an early release that covered approximately 700 HLA-typed donors. Of the 350 to 450 genotyped donors, over 80% were placed in the genetic ancestry cluster associated with self-reported Caucasian donors. The study was designed to test whether signatures of past pathogen exposure could be identified by cataloging public T cell receptors. The T cell repertoires of under 700 subjects were profiled by immunosequencing and related to cytomegalovirus serostatus. Besides the first cohort of 500 to 700 subjects, a separate validation cohort made up of 120 different subjects was used. High-throughput TCR immunosequencing, statistical association of individual TCRs with disease status, and machine learning were combined to predict cytomegalovirus infection status. To study patterns of TCR occurrence, a later analysis re-analyzed previously published TCR beta repertoires from 500 to 850 donors and added high-resolution HLA genotyping. The later analysis used no new phenotypic data to find candidate immune exposures, relying instead on TCR beta sequences and their occurrence across donors. To decide whether each TCR beta V gene segment behaved as functional or pseudogenic, an earlier analysis of some 570 of the donors relied on high-throughput TCR beta sequencing. Donor age, sex, ethnicity and CMV serostatus were compiled together with the repertoire data. Genome-wide SNP genotypes for about three fifths of the roughly 670 donors were used in a later genetic analysis, which treated that subset as a discovery cohort. Every discovery cohort repertoire had been produced on one sequencing platform. Class I and class II HLA loci were covered by the typing at four-digit resolution. The number of typed donors differed by locus: roughly 629-640 for A, B, C, DRB1 and DQB1; some 500 for DQA1; fewer than 610 for DPA1; and 450 to 480 for DPB1. Five DR-DQ haplotypes were treated as single units for association and clustering because of strong linkage in the cohort. Among roughly 400 genotyped donors of the cohort, an average of about 240,000 unique TCR beta nucleotide sequences was sequenced per donor, of which roughly 17% were non-productive. Points the paper makes about the study in general: Correlated functional status among segregating V segments might reflect linkage disequilibrium, but an unknown experimental factor could not be ruled out. Compared with equally common non-associated chains, HLA-associated TCR beta chains in a later analysis were more clonally expanded and had lower generation probabilities. The classifier was reported to diagnose cytomegalovirus status with high specificity and sensitivity in both the original and validation cohorts. Because counts were too low, about 15 rarely observed V segments, including chromosome 9 orphons, were left out of the earlier analysis of a few hundred of the donors. According to a later genetic analysis, donors in an Asian-associated ancestry cluster had fewer N-insertions in productive TCRs than the roughly 660-donor mean. The cohort was sequenced for TCR beta chains only, and without alpha or paired-chain data the features that could be detected were limited. The 87-base-pair reads could not distinguish some IMGT-functional V segments, including TRBV6-2 and TRBV6-3, so those segments were excluded. In vitro tests confirmed that a few of the cytomegalovirus-associated TCR beta chains recognize cytomegalovirus antigens. A further reported finding was that TCR beta sequences accurately predicted the HLA-A and HLA-B alleles for most subjects in the first cohort. For the cohort, immune exposure information was limited to CMV serostatus. A cluster of highly shared sequence variants was judged likely to represent a technical artifact of the sequencing pipeline. A total of 150 to 200 TCR beta chains were listed by the study as associated with cytomegalovirus. The authors suggested that the approach could potentially be extended to other disease states and immunological phenotypes. In a later genetic analysis, a missense DCLRE1C variant was associated with V-gene and J-gene trimming of TCR beta chains, and the association was replicated in an independent cohort. A later analysis associated 16,951 TCR beta sequences with specific HLA alleles at a false discovery rate of 0.05. Several of the top co-occurrence clusters appeared to be linked to parvovirus B19, influenza, CMV and Epstein-Barr virus, according to a later analysis. When HLA alleles, especially DR and DQ, strongly co-occurred, TCR associations were difficult to assign to individual alleles. In a later analysis, the rate of TCR association differed among HLA loci, with DRB1 alleles having the most associated TCRs and HLA-C alleles having the fewest. HLA typing was unavailable for some donors at each locus, so association tests used only the typed subset. In an earlier analysis of about 600 of the donors, most TCR beta V segments appeared in productive rearrangements about 87% or about 30% of the time, broadly matching IMGT annotations. Presence/absence analyses assumed roughly uniform sequencing depth across donors, an assumption that may not hold. Most TCR sequences were seen in very few donors, while some public TCRs were found in many individuals. A later analysis found that most CMV-associated TCR beta chains appeared HLA-restricted, with HLA associations seemingly driven largely by CMV exposure.

Library method: the immunoSEQ multiplex PCR assay. The multiplex PCR relied on a mix of 60 forward primers for TCR Vbeta segments and 13 reverse primers for TCR Jbeta segments. A multiplex PCR assay on genomic DNA amplified the CDR3 region of rearranged TCR beta genes. On the Illumina HiSeq System, the amplified TCR beta libraries were sequenced as 87-base-pair reads. Turning to the authors' computational methods: In a later analysis, tens of millions of unique TCR beta chains were counted across the 690 or so repertoires, and roughly 10 million of these chains were shared by at least two donors. Raw reads were error-corrected and collapsed into unique sequences with a nearest-neighbor algorithm that merged closely related sequences to remove PCR and sequencing errors. V, D and J gene segments were assigned by aligning CDR3 sequences to IMGT reference sequences. For a sequence to be retained, at least a six-nucleotide match to both a V gene segment and a J gene segment was required. A rearrangement counted as productive if the CDR3 had no stop codons and remained in frame with V and J, and every other rearrangement counted as non-productive. CDR3 was defined according to IMGT convention as the region running from the second conserved V-encoded cysteine to the conserved J-encoded phenylalanine. The earlier analysis of about 610 of the donors excluded sequences that lacked an unambiguous match to a single V gene segment. In an earlier analysis of about 590 of the donors, a V segment was called functional when productive rearrangements were above 56.7%, and segregating when the standard deviation between donors exceeded 5%. A statistical classification framework was developed to diagnose cytomegalovirus status using the catalog of TCR beta chain sequences. V and J gene assignment, in a later analysis, came from comparing TCR nucleotide sequences with IMGT/GENE-DB human TR gene sequences. In a later analysis, CDR3 sequences and most-parsimonious VDJ recombination scenarios were assigned using the TCRdist pipeline. In a later analysis, each TCR beta chain was defined by its CDR3 amino acid sequence together with its V-gene family, and reads without a unique V-gene family were excluded. To address suspected cross-contamination and a sequencing artifact, a later analysis removed approximately 600 highly shared, low-generation-probability nucleotide sequences. In a later analysis, a clonal expansion index was calculated for each public chain from normalized within-repertoire ranks of inferred template counts. In a later analysis, generation probabilities were computed using a VDJ recombination model fitted to out-of-frame rearrangements, and the results were checked against IGoR. In a later analysis, hypergeometric tests were used to score TCR-TCR, TCR-HLA and TCR-CMV co-occurrence, with a repertoire-size bias correction applied to TCR pairs. To estimate false discovery rates, a later analysis permuted the HLA or CMV assignments 20 times. In a later analysis, co-occurring TCRs were grouped using DBSCAN, with TCRdist sequence similarity added in when clustering inside HLA-allele-positive subsets. Repertoires with fewer than 30,000 or more than 120,000 public chains were left out of co-occurrence clustering, as were four to six repertoires with anomalous nucleotide sharing. Imported from immuneACCESS, the table was reduced by TCRdb to in-frame sequences with V and J called. These copies leave out some clones; in studies compared against another copy, an unresolved V gene accounts for under half, and the cause of the remainder is not known. The DNA was the basis for D and trimming; V, J and clone size are from that table. Within this sample are fewer than 120,000 clones, with more than 65% of them counted one time only. Jointly, the top ten make up roughly an eighth of the sample.

The cohort was made up of hundreds of healthy bone marrow donors. All cohort members were sampled while nominally healthy, although unrecorded immune exposures were likely present. The donor tested CMV seropositive and was one of the 289 seropositive cohort members. A peripheral blood sample was provided by each donor, and peripheral blood mononuclear cells were used for TCR beta sequencing. The Qiagen DNeasy Blood Extraction Kit was used to extract genomic DNA from the blood cell samples. Inclusive of the bounding cysteine and phenylalanine, the CDR3 is 13 residues long. Just CDR3 DNA is preserved here, 39 bases in frame from base 1. The germline V gene sets CDR1 to MNHNS and CDR2 to SASEGT. Cut back by 1 base and 6 bases, the V and J ends lie 9 bases apart.

The sequencing input was PBMCs. The chain is encoded by TRBV6-1 joined to TRBJ2-5, with no confident D gene call. This receptor was obtained from a man in his thirties or forties in good health and CMV-seropositive. The CDR3 region reads CASSEGRLQTQYF. At the DNA level, the sequence is TGTGCCAGCAGTGAAGGACGACTCCAGACCCAGTACTTC.